This TCR beta chain was identified in a study of HIV-infected patients and healthy controls. MiXCR was run by TCRdb on the 5' RACE reads, yielding one entry per CDR3 protein. Of tens of thousands of distinct CDR3 sequences listed, around 16% are singletons. The CDR3 is 15 amino acids. Trimming cost V 4 bases and J 5 bases; bases outside gene matches: 9. Germline CDR1 is SGHTA and CDR2 is FQGNSA. The TCR sequence derives from a human donor in good health. Source material: CD4+ T cells from blood. The gene calls are TRBV7-2 and TRBJ1-2; TRBD1 agrees at 8 bases. DNA for the CDR3: TGTGCCAGCAGCTCCCGGGACAGGATAAGATATGGCTACACCTTC. Its protein product is CASSSRDRIRYGYTF.